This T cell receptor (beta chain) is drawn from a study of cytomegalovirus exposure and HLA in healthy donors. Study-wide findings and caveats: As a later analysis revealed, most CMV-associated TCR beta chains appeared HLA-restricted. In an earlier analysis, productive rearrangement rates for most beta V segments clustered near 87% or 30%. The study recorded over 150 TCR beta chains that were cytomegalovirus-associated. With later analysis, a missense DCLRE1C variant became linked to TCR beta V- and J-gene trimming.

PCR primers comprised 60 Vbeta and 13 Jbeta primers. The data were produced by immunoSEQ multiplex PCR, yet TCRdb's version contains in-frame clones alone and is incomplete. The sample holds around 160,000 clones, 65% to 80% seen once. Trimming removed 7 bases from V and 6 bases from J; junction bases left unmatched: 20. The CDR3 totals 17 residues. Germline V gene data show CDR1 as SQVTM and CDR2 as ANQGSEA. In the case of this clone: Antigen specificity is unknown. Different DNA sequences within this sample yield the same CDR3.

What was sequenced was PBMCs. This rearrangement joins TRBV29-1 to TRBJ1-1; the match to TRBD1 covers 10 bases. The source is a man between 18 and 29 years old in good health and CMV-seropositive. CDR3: CSALGQGDGVGLAEAFF. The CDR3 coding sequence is TGCAGCGCATTAGGACAGGGGGATGGAGTGGGTTTAGCTGAAGCTTTCTTT.